These T cell receptor beta chains were read from a single sample in a study of T cell responses to AZD1222 COVID-19 vaccine. Clones were read by immunoSEQ multiplex PCR, and TCRdb kept only the in-frame ones, dropping some. The table includes roughly 65,000 clones, 88% detected once. The sample in question was peripheral blood, obtained on day 0 of AZD1222 vaccination. The receptors derive from an adult in good health. CDR3s include the opening cysteine and the closing phenylalanine or tryptophan. Each record gives: clone size, V gene, J gene, D gene, CDR3 DNA, CDR3 protein. The D gene is left open where the match is weak. Some rows have no size entry. The others give once, few or many, or a class for an expanded clone.

NA,TRBV6-5,TRBJ1-1,NA,TGTGCCAGCAGAAACGTGGGCCTGAACACTGAAGCTTTCTTT,CASRNVGLNTEAFF
NA,TRBV3-1/TRBV3-2,TRBJ1-1,TRBD1,TGTGCCAGCAGCCAAGGGGACAGACTACCCAAGCTTGAAGCTTTCTTT,CASSQGDRLPKLEAFF
once,TRBV3-1/TRBV3-2,TRBJ2-5,NA,TGTGCCAGCAGCCAAGGGGCAGGGAGACAAGAGACCCAGTACTTC,CASSQGAGRQETQYF
few,TRBV5-1,TRBJ1-6,NA,TGCGCCAGCAGCTTGGCCGGTAGGTCACCCCTCCACTTT,CASSLAGRSPLHF
NA,TRBV19,TRBJ1-1,TRBD1,TGTGCCAGTAGTACGACAGGGGGCCTTCCGAACACTGAAGCTTTCTTT,CASSTTGGLPNTEAFF
NA,TRBV11-2,TRBJ2-7,TRBD2,TGTGCCAGCAGCTGGGGGACTAGCGCACCCTACGAGCAGTACTTC,CASSWGTSAPYEQYF
NA,TRBV3-1/TRBV3-2,TRBJ1-3,NA,TGTGCCAGCAGCCAGGTCGTCGGTCGGCAGGGTGTTGGAAACACCATATATTTT,CASSQVVGRQGVGNTIYF
NA,TRBV19,TRBJ2-5,TRBD1,TGTGCCAGCCCGTGGACAGGGGGCGTTTCAGAGACCCAGTACTTC,CASPWTGGVSETQYF
NA,TRBV2,TRBJ1-1,NA,TGTGCCAGCAAGGGCACATCCCATGTGGACACTGAAGCTTTCTTT,CASKGTSHVDTEAFF
NA,TRBV19,TRBJ2-7,TRBD1,TGTGCCAGTAAAGGGACAGGGGGCCTTGAGCAGTACTTC,CASKGTGGLEQYF
NA,TRBV9,TRBJ2-7,TRBD2,TGTGCCAGCAGCCCCCAGACTAGCAGCTACGAGCAGTACTTC,CASSPQTSSYEQYF
NA,TRBV6-2/TRBV6-3,TRBJ2-2,TRBD2,TGTGCCAGCAGTTTTGGGGGGGTGGACACCGGGGAGCTGTTTTTT,CASSFGGVDTGELFF
NA,TRBV2,TRBJ1-2,NA,TGTGCCAGCAGGGAGGGACTCTATGGCTACACCTTC,CASREGLYGYTF
many,TRBV7-9,TRBJ2-2,TRBD2,TGTGCCAGCAGCCCGCGGTGGGAGGGCCCTCGGGGGACCGGGGAGCTGTTTTTT,CASSPRWEGPRGTGELFF
NA,TRBV6-5,TRBJ1-5,TRBD1,TGTGCCAGCTCCACTACCGGGACAGGAAATCAGCCCCAGCATTTT,CASSTTGTGNQPQHF
NA,TRBV4-3,TRBJ1-6,NA,TGCGCCAGCAGCCCAGAGCAACGAAGTAATTCACCCCTCCACTTT,CASSPEQRSNSPLHF
NA,TRBV30,TRBJ1-5,NA,TGTGCCTGGAGTTATGGGGACGGCCATCAGCCCCAGCATTTT,CAWSYGDGHQPQHF
NA,TRBV19,TRBJ2-1,NA,TGTGCCAGTAGTCCCAGACGGAGTGAGCAGTTCTTC,CASSPRRSEQFF
few,TRBV18,TRBJ2-3,TRBD2,TGTGCCAGCTCAGGGGAGGGAGATACGCAGTATTTT,CASSGEGDTQYF
NA,TRBV5-1,TRBJ2-3,NA,TGCGCCAGCAGCCCACCCCTCGAGACAGATACGCAGTATTTT,CASSPPLETDTQYF
NA,TRBV6-4,TRBJ2-1,NA,TGTGCCAGCAGTGACGGCCCGGCGGGGACATCTGAGCAGTTCTTC,CASSDGPAGTSEQFF
NA,TRBV2,TRBJ2-6,NA,TGTGCCAGCAGTGAGGGCTGGGCCAACGTCCTGACTTTC,CASSEGWANVLTF
NA,TRBV7-2,TRBJ2-1,NA,TGTGCCAGCAGCTTCGGGCGGTTCTCCTACAATGAGCAGTTCTTC,CASSFGRFSYNEQFF
NA,TRBV7-2,TRBJ1-2,NA,TGTGCCAGCAGCGCCCCTGGGTCCGGTGGCTACACCTTC,CASSAPGSGGYTF
NA,TRBV6-6,TRBJ2-2,TRBD2,TGTGCCAGCAGTCGTCCGAGACTAGCGGGAGGGAGGAACACCGGGGAGCTGTTTTTT,CASSRPRLAGGRNTGELFF
once,TRBV20-1,TRBJ2-1,TRBD2,TGCAGTGCTAGTGGGCTAGCGGGCGGCTTCGTTGAAGAGCAGTTCTTC,CSASGLAGGFVEEQFF